A single sample gave rise to the 30 T cell receptor beta chains below, sequenced in a study of blood T cell repertoires in COVID-19. The repertoire was sequenced with immunoSEQ multiplex PCR; TCRdb's copy has only in-frame clones and lacks some. This sample has more than 300,000 clones, with around 86% found just once. Sequencing was done on a sample of PBMCs or T cells enriched from blood (not recorded which). These receptors came from a woman aged 18-29 years who had recovered from COVID-19.

This clone was counted once. This chain connects TRBV4-1 to TRBJ1-1; D is ambiguous. V lost 3 bases, J lost 6 bases, and 20 bases lay in between. The germline gives CDR1 MGHRA, CDR2 YSYEKL. This CDR3 spans 16 amino acids. The CDR3 loop is CASSQPVTPVASEAFF. The CDR3 DNA reads as TGCGCCAGCAGCCAGCCCGTGACTCCGGTGGCGTCTGAAGCTTTCTTT.

The chain joins TRBV5-5 to TRBJ1-1; D gene unclear. Germline V gene lookup returns CDR1 SGHKS and CDR2 YYEKEE (reference sequence). CDR3 length equals 16 residues. V was shortened by 4 bases and J by 1 base, with 17 bases between the two germline ends. CDR3 sequence: CASSPAVWQTNTEAFF. In nucleotides, the CDR3 is TGTGCCAGCAGCCCGGCGGTCTGGCAGACGAACACTGAAGCTTTCTTT.

This clone has just one count. The chain links TRBV2 to TRBJ1-2, with 7 bases aligning to TRBD1. The CDR3 has 13 amino acids. The germline V gene has CDR1 SNHLY and CDR2 FYNNEI. The ends lost 4 bases at V and 2 bases at J; junction bases unmatched: 1. The CDR3 loop is CASSGQGNYGYTF. CDR3 DNA: TGTGCCAGCAGTGGACAGGGAAACTATGGCTACACCTTC.

The rearrangement uses TRBV29-1 and TRBJ1-2; TRBD1 agrees at 8 bases. The CDR3 loop spans 16 amino acids. V lost 4 bases and J lost 0; bases outside the gene matches: 10. Looked up from germline, CDR1 is SQVTM and CDR2 is ANQGSEA. CDR3 sequence (DNA): TGCAGCGTTGTTGGAGGCCAGGGGGCCACTAACTATGGCTACACCTTC. As protein: CSVVGGQGATNYGYTF.

The J gene is TRBJ2-7, the V gene TRBV6-2 or TRBV6-3; 9 nucleotides match TRBD1. This CDR3 has 13 residues. The V and J ends lost 4 bases and 6 bases, in that order; junction bases with no gene match: 4. Looked up from germline, CDR1 is MNHEY and CDR2 is SVGEGT. CDR3 DNA: TGTGCCAGCAGTTGGGACAGGGTAACCGAGCAGTACTTC. Its translation is CASSWDRVTEQYF.

This rearrangement joins TRBV3-1 (or the pseudogene TRBV3-2) to TRBJ2-7; D gene uncertain. The CDR3 length is 11 residues. Trimming took off 3 bases at V and 3 bases at J, with 3 bases between the two ends. In germline, CDR1 is LGHDT, CDR2 YNNKEL (reference sequence). The CDR3 coding sequence is TGTGCCAGCAGCCAGTACTACGAGCAGTACTTC. It encodes CASSQYYEQYF.

The CDR3 reads CASSEAALGYTF. DNA for the CDR3: TGTGCCAGCAGTGAAGCGGCATTGGGCTACACCTTC. The chain joins TRBV2 to TRBJ1-2, with no clear D. Germline CDR1 and CDR2: SNHLY and FYNNEI. The V end lost 0 bases, the J end lost 8 bases, and 7 bases lay between the germline ends. The CDR3 runs to 12 residues.

This clone was recorded only once. This rearrangement joins TRBV30 to TRBJ1-1; the match to TRBD1 covers 8 bases. J gave up 11 bases and V 0 bases, and 5 bases lay outside the gene matches. Germline V CDR1 and CDR2: GTSNPN, SVGIG (reference sequence). The CDR3 runs 12 residues. The CDR3 nucleotides read TGTGCCTGGAGTGTTGGACAGGGATGGGCTTTCTTT. Encoded protein: CAWSVGQGWAFF.

The gene calls are TRBV4-1 and TRBJ1-2; D may be TRBD1 (5 bases). Germline CDR1 reads MGHRA; CDR2 reads YSYEKL. The CDR3 covers 15 residues. The ends were cut back, 2 bases at V and 6 bases at J, with 16 bases in the middle. The chain's CDR3 is CASSQIGQRIDGYTF. The CDR3 coding sequence is TGCGCCAGCAGCCAAATCGGACAAAGAATCGATGGCTACACCTTC.

This chain uses TRBV19 with TRBJ2-1; the D gene is possibly TRBD1 (5 bases). This CDR3 contains 12 residues. The V and J ends lost 8 bases and 3 bases respectively, with 8 bases between them. Germline loops: CDR1 LNHDA, CDR2 SQIVND (reference sequence). CDR3 in amino acids: CASHQGYNEQFF. The CDR3 DNA is TGTGCCAGTCATCAGGGCTACAATGAGCAGTTCTTC.

This chain links TRBV10-3 with TRBJ2-1; TRBD1 matches at 9 bases. The CDR3 consists of 12 residues. The V segment lost 8 bases and the J segment 6 bases; nucleotides outside the gene matches: 2. The germline V gene encodes CDR1 ENHRY and CDR2 SYGVKD. This CDR3 reads CAIADRGNEQFF. The CDR3 DNA is TGTGCCATCGCGGACAGGGGCAATGAGCAGTTCTTC.

The chain recombines TRBV2 with TRBJ2-5; 16 nucleotides line up with TRBD2. Trimming removed 6 bases from V and 5 bases from J; junction bases left unmatched: 9. This CDR3 contains 17 residues. Germline CDR1 is SNHLY and CDR2 is FYNNEI. The CDR3 reads CASSGTSGRGLGETQYF. CDR3 sequence (DNA): TGTGCCAGCAGCGGGACTAGCGGGAGGGGATTGGGGGAGACCCAGTACTTC. The whole variable domain, filled in from reference TRBV2 and TRBJ2-5, reads EPEVTQTPSHQVTQMGQEVILRCVPISNHLYFYWYRQILGQKVEFLVSFYNNEISEKSEIFDDQFSVERPDGSNFTLKIRSTKLEDSAMYFCASSGTSGRGLGETQYFGPGTRLLVL.

The rearrangement links TRBV15 to TRBJ1-5, with TRBD1 matching 8 bases. From germline, CDR1 is LNHNV and CDR2 YYDKDF (reference sequence). The junction had 6 bases not matched to a gene; V was cut back by 4 bases and J by 1 base. The CDR3 spans 16 residues. The chain's CDR3 is CATSKAGGSSNQPQHF. The CDR3 DNA reads as TGTGCCACCAGCAAGGCAGGGGGCTCGAGCAATCAGCCCCAGCATTTT. The variable domain in full, with the rest retrieved from reference TRBV15 and TRBJ1-5, is DAMVIQNPRYQVTQFGKPVTLSCSQTLNHNVMYWYQQKSSQAPKLLFHYYDKDFNNEADTPDNFQSRRPNTSFCFLDIRSPGLGDTAMYLCATSKAGGSSNQPQHFGDGTRLSIL.

The chain uses TRBV7-9 and TRBJ2-1; the D is unclear. This CDR3 is 12 amino acids long. Germline values: CDR1 SEHNR, CDR2 FQNEAQ (reference sequence). The ends were cut back, 5 bases at V and 12 bases at J, with 14 bases in the middle. CDR3 nucleotide sequence: TGTGCCAGCAGCCAAGACCTACGCGGGCAGTTCTTC. It specifies CASSQDLRGQFF. Drawing the rest from reference TRBV7-9 and TRBJ2-1, the complete variable domain is DTGVSQNPRHKITKRGQNVTFRCDPISEHNRLYWYRQTLGQGPEFLTYFQNEAQLEKSRLLSDRFSAERPKGSFSTLEIQRTEQGDSAMYLCASSQDLRGQFFGPGTRLTVL.

V is TRBV29-1 and J is TRBJ2-5; tentatively, D is TRBD2 (5 bases). Germline V gives CDR1 SQVTM, CDR2 ANQGSEA. The CDR3 has 12 amino acids. The CDR3 nucleotides are TGCAGTGTCAGAGGGCGTCAAGAGACCCAGTACTTC. Its protein product is CSVRGRQETQYF.

V and J are TRBV29-1 and TRBJ2-7; 10 bases are shared with TRBD1. Losses at the gene ends were 2 bases for V and 1 base for J; bases not matched to a gene: 8. CDR3 length equals 16 residues. The germline gives CDR1 SQVTM, CDR2 ANQGSEA. As DNA, the CDR3 is TGCAGCGTTGAATATGGCGTGGACAGGGGGTCCTACGAGCAGTACTTC. It translates to CSVEYGVDRGSYEQYF.

This chain joins TRBV18 and TRBJ2-7; TRBD2 matches 12 bases. V was pared by 6 bases and J by 0 bases, with 6 bases of the junction left unmatched. CDR3 size: 16 residues. Per germline, CDR1 KGHSH and CDR2 LQKENI. The CDR3 is CASSPGLAGSSYEQYF. DNA of the CDR3: TGTGCCAGCTCTCCAGGACTAGCGGGGTCCTCCTACGAGCAGTACTTC.

The chain joins TRBV7-3 to TRBJ1-1; 9 bases agree with TRBD1. V lost 6 bases and J lost 2; bases outside the gene matches: 7. CDR1 and CDR2 from the germline V gene are SGHTA and FQGTGA. The CDR3 has 15 residues. CDR3 sequence (DNA): TGTGCCAGCAGTACGACAGGGGGTGCTAACACTGAAGCTTTCTTT. Its protein is CASSTTGGANTEAFF.

For this clone: One end of the junction fails to match germline, which may point to a read error. This chain links TRBV24-1 with TRBJ1-1, with 7 positions matching TRBD1. CDR3 length: 16 residues. Germline V gives CDR1 KGHDR, CDR2 SFDVKD. The CDR3 sequence is CAISRGQVVPRAEAFF. The CDR3 region has the DNA TGTGCCATCAGTAGGGGGCAGGTGGTTCCGCGCGCTGAAGCTTTCTTT.

A few counts support this clone. V is TRBV12-3 or TRBV12-4 and J is TRBJ2-5; 7 nucleotides match TRBD1. V was clipped by 6 bases and J by 1 base; unmatched bases: 2. The CDR3 is 13 residues long. CDR3 in DNA: TGTGCCAGCAGACGGGACAGCCAAGAGACCCAGTACTTC. Translating gives CASRRDSQETQYF.

V is TRBV5-1 and J is TRBJ2-5; 9 nucleotides align to TRBD2. Trimming cost V 9 bases and J 1 base; bases outside gene matches: 13. The CDR3 runs to 16 residues. The germline gives CDR1 SGHRS, CDR2 YFSETQ. CDR3 in amino acids: CATSPGSGGFQETQYF. For the CDR3, the DNA is TGCGCCACCTCACCGGGTAGCGGGGGTTTCCAAGAGACCCAGTACTTC.

This rearrangement joins TRBV30 to TRBJ2-7, with 7 bases fitting TRBD2. V trimming: 3 bases; J trimming: 4 bases; junction bases outside the gene matches: 3. This CDR3 has 12 amino acids. Germline lookup yields CDR1 GTSNPN and CDR2 SVGIG (reference sequence). This CDR3 reads CAWSTGGYEQYF. CDR3 nucleotide sequence: TGTGCCTGGAGCACGGGGGGTTACGAGCAGTACTTC.

This clone was seen ten or more times. This chain joins TRBV2 and TRBJ2-7, with D possibly matching TRBD1 (5 bases). This CDR3 region has 13 residues. Per the germline V gene, CDR1 is SNHLY and CDR2 is FYNNEI. V lost 8 bases and J lost 0, with 11 bases in between. CDR3 region: CASQGVGSYEQYF. CDR3 nucleotide sequence: TGTGCCAGCCAGGGTGTTGGCTCCTACGAGCAGTACTTC.

The rearrangement uses TRBV2 and TRBJ2-5, with a weak D call TRBD2 (5 bases). V gave up 1 base and J gave up 0 bases, with 12 bases separating them. CDR3 length: 16 amino acids. Germline V gene sequence: CDR1 SNHLY, CDR2 FYNNEI. Written as DNA, the CDR3 is TGTGCCAGCAGTGAAGTGTCTAGCAGCTACCAAGAGACCCAGTACTTC. Translation: CASSEVSSSYQETQYF.

The table lists this clone with a count of one. V and J are TRBV25-1 and TRBJ1-1; D possibly corresponds to TRBD1 (5 bases). The V gene lost 10 bases and the J gene lost 8 bases, with 14 bases spanning the gap. The V gene's germline CDR1 is MGHDK and CDR2 SYGVNS. This CDR3 comprises 11 residues. CDR3: CATSGINEAFF. The CDR3 DNA is TGTGCCACTTCAGGGATAAACGAAGCTTTCTTT.

This clone was observed many times. The V and J genes are TRBV4-1 and TRBJ1-2; D unresolved. The CDR3 has 14 residues. The germline V and J ends were trimmed by 1 base and 3 bases, with 9 bases remaining between them. In germline, CDR1 is MGHRA, CDR2 YSYEKL. The CDR3 coding sequence is TGCGCCAGCAGCCAAGTAGAGGGCGACTATGGCTACACCTTC. Translating gives CASSQVEGDYGYTF.

V usage is TRBV12-3 or TRBV12-4 and J usage is TRBJ1-5, with D maybe TRBD1 (6 bases). CDR3 length equals 12 residues. Trimming took off 4 bases at V and 11 bases at J, with 12 bases between the two ends. CDR3 sequence (DNA): TGTGCCAGCAGTTCAGGGGCGCGGTCCCAGCATTTT. It codes for CASSSGARSQHF.

The V and J genes are TRBV7-3 and TRBJ2-1; possibly TRBD2 for D (6 bases). Between the trimmed V and J ends, which lost 3 bases and 5 bases, there was a span of 17 bases. The CDR3 is made up of 16 amino acids. Germline CDR1 is SGHTA and CDR2 is FQGTGA. CDR3: CASSFQSGSHNNEQFF. CDR3 bases: TGTGCCAGCAGCTTCCAAAGCGGGTCCCACAACAATGAGCAGTTCTTC.

The chain uses TRBV11-2 and TRBJ1-1; D is undetermined. Looked up from germline, CDR1 is SGHAT and CDR2 is FQNNGV. This CDR3 comprises 17 residues. V shed 3 bases and J shed 9 bases, with 26 bases lying between them. The CDR3 sequence is CASSFRESYAGELKAFF. DNA for the CDR3: TGTGCCAGCAGCTTTCGCGAATCATACGCCGGTGAACTGAAAGCTTTCTTT.

V gene TRBV3-1 (or the pseudogene TRBV3-2) combines with J gene TRBJ1-1; a weak D match, TRBD1 (5 bases). The V gene's germline CDR1 is LGHDT and CDR2 YNNKEL (reference sequence). V was pared by 2 bases and J by 6 bases, with 13 bases between. The CDR3 covers 14 residues. The CDR3: CASSQSGGGAEAFF. In DNA form, the CDR3 reads TGTGCCAGCAGCCAATCGGGGGGGGGTGCTGAAGCTTTCTTT.